A selection of T cell receptor beta chains follows, all from one sample in a study of blood T cell repertoires in COVID-19. The data were produced by immunoSEQ multiplex PCR, yet TCRdb's version contains in-frame clones alone and is incomplete. The sample shows about 74,000 clones, about four fifths of them seen only once. The sequencing sample was made of peripheral blood. The origin of the receptors is a man aged 50-60 years with active COVID-19. Each CDR3 is given with its conserved first and last residue. The D gene is left open where the match is weak. Part of the rows lack a size; the others show once, few, many or a class for expanded clones.

d_call clone_size j_call cdr3_length v_call cdr3_aa cdr3_nt
. . TRBJ2-3 15 TRBV5-1 CASSLGTRGTDTQYF TGCGCCAGCAGCTTAGGGACAAGAGGCACAGATACGCAGTATTTT
TRBD1 . TRBJ1-3 16 TRBV4-1 CASSQDPPTGINTIYF TGCGCCAGCAGCCAAGATCCCCCGACAGGGATAAACACCATATATTTT
. . TRBJ1-3 12 TRBV6-6 CASRAGGNTIYF TGTGCCAGCCGGGCAGGGGGAAACACCATATATTTT
. . TRBJ2-1 15 TRBV2 CASSDLLATYNEQFF TGTGCCAGCAGTGACTTGCTAGCGACCTACAATGAGCAGTTCTTC
TRBD1 . TRBJ2-7 15 TRBV7-9 CASSLDRDRVYEQYF TGTGCCAGCAGCCTCGACCGGGACAGAGTTTACGAGCAGTACTTC
TRBD1 . TRBJ1-6 17 TRBV6-1 CASSARQGRRDNSPLHF TGTGCCAGCAGTGCCCGACAGGGGAGAAGGGATAATTCACCCCTCCACTTT
TRBD1 . TRBJ2-4 15 TRBV4-3 CASSQDIGGGGIQYF TGCGCCAGCAGCCAAGATATAGGGGGCGGTGGCATTCAGTACTTC
TRBD1 . TRBJ2-5 15 TRBV19 CASSIGWDRGETQYF TGTGCCAGTAGTATAGGATGGGACAGAGGAGAGACCCAGTACTTC
. . TRBJ1-5 15 TRBV27 CASSFIPTGGQPQHF TGTGCCAGCAGTTTTATCCCCACGGGGGGTCAGCCCCAGCATTTT
. . TRBJ1-6 10 TRBV21-1 CASSNLGRHF TGTGCCAGCAGCAACCTAGGCCGCCACTTT
TRBD1 . TRBJ2-7 17 TRBV5-4 CASSLGGYDRVTYEQYF TGTGCCAGCAGCTTGGGGGGGTACGACAGGGTAACCTACGAGCAGTACTTC
TRBD1 large TRBJ2-1 15 TRBV10-3 CAISGAQGVYNEQFF TGTGCCATCAGTGGAGCCCAGGGGGTCTACAATGAGCAGTTCTTC
. . TRBJ1-5 13 TRBV5-1 CASSSTSNQPQHF TGCGCCAGCAGCTCTACTAGCAATCAGCCCCAGCATTTT
TRBD1 . TRBJ2-7 15 TRBV7-9 CASSSGPTKGAEQYF TGTGCCAGCAGCTCTGGGCCCACGAAGGGGGCAGAGCAGTACTTC
TRBD2 . TRBJ2-3 16 TRBV23-1 CASSQSPAGGTDTQYF TGCGCCAGCAGTCAATCCCCAGCGGGAGGCACAGATACGCAGTATTTT
TRBD1 . TRBJ2-2 14 TRBV5-1 CASAGTGYTGELFF TGCGCCAGCGCGGGGACAGGGTACACCGGGGAGCTGTTTTTT
TRBD2 . TRBJ2-1 16 TRBV10-1 CASSERLAGSYNEQFF TGCGCCAGCAGCGAGCGATTAGCGGGCTCCTACAATGAGCAGTTCTTC
TRBD1 . TRBJ2-7 12 TRBV19 CATSQGLGEQYF TGTGCCACTTCACAGGGGCTCGGGGAGCAGTACTTC
TRBD2 few TRBJ2-3 14 TRBV6-4 CASSETSGTDTQYF TGTGCCAGCAGTGAGACTAGCGGGACAGATACGCAGTATTTT
TRBD1 . TRBJ2-1 14 TRBV30 CAWSRGQGMGEQFF TGTGCCTGGTCGAGAGGACAGGGAATGGGTGAGCAGTTCTTC
TRBD2 . TRBJ2-7 15 TRBV5-6 CASRPQERGAYEQYF TGTGCCAGCAGACCGCAGGAGCGGGGAGCCTACGAGCAGTACTTC
. . TRBJ2-7 15 TRBV19 CASSSQRVGGYEQYF TGTGCCAGTAGTAGTCAGCGGGTTGGAGGCTACGAGCAGTACTTC
TRBD2 . TRBJ2-1 14 TRBV20-1 CSASKRGNYNEQFF TGCAGTGCTAGTAAGCGGGGGAATTACAATGAGCAGTTCTTC
TRBD2 . TRBJ2-7 17 TRBV10-3 CAISGTQLAGGSYEQYF TGTGCCATCAGTGGAACCCAACTAGCGGGGGGATCCTACGAGCAGTACTTC
. . TRBJ1-3 15 TRBV7-7 CASSLSRNSGNTIYF TGTGCCAGCAGCTTATCGCGGAACTCTGGAAACACCATATATTTT
. . TRBJ2-5 14 TRBV18 CASSSIRTQETQYF TGTGCCAGCTCATCCATTCGGACTCAGGAGACCCAGTACTTC
. . TRBJ2-3 11 TRBV2 CASSAWQGWYF TGTGCCAGCAGTGCTTGGCAGGGGTGGTATTTT
. . TRBJ1-2 13 TRBV3-1/TRBV3-2 CASSPGLFYGYTF TGTGCCAGCAGCCCCGGACTTTTCTATGGCTACACCTTC
TRBD1 . TRBJ2-7 13 TRBV6-6 CASTNDRGPEQYF TGTGCCAGCACCAATGACAGGGGACCCGAGCAGTACTTC
. . TRBJ2-5 12 TRBV2 CASGPIQETQYF TGTGCCAGCGGGCCGATACAAGAGACCCAGTACTTC
. . TRBJ2-1 16 TRBV4-2 CASSQGWRGRYNEQFF TGTGCCAGCAGCCAAGGGTGGCGGGGCCGGTACAATGAGCAGTTCTTC
TRBD1 . TRBJ2-1 15 TRBV6-5 CASSRMDRDHNEQFF TGTGCCAGCAGCCGAATGGACAGGGACCACAATGAGCAGTTCTTC
. . TRBJ2-1 15 TRBV9 CASSAQGGGIVEQFF TGTGCCAGCAGCGCCCAGGGGGGAGGTATTGTTGAGCAGTTCTTC
. . TRBJ2-5 13 TRBV2 CASSVVRSETQYF TGTGCCAGCAGTGTGGTCCGGTCCGAGACCCAGTACTTC
TRBD2 . TRBJ2-3 16 TRBV9 CASSVRLAGERDTQYF TGTGCCAGCAGCGTGAGACTAGCGGGGGAGAGAGATACGCAGTATTTT
. . TRBJ2-2 15 TRBV4-2 CASSQGQGTTGELFF TGTGCCAGCAGTCAGGGGCAGGGTACCACCGGGGAGCTGTTTTTT
. . TRBJ2-7 12 TRBV25-1 CASARSTYEQYF TGTGCCAGCGCCCGGAGCACCTACGAGCAGTACTTC
TRBD1 . TRBJ2-5 15 TRBV12-5 CASGPTGVRVETQYF TGTGCTAGTGGTCCGACAGGGGTTAGGGTGGAGACCCAGTACTTC
. . TRBJ1-5 15 TRBV5-5 CASSLATGANQPQHF TGTGCCAGCAGCTTGGCCACTGGGGCCAACCAGCCCCAGCATTTT
TRBD1 . TRBJ2-1 14 TRBV4-1 CASSTGTGRGEQFF TGCGCCAGCAGCACCGGGACAGGGAGGGGTGAGCAGTTCTTC
TRBD2 . TRBJ2-1 12 TRBV2 CASSSWEGEQFF TGTGCCAGCAGTTCGTGGGAGGGTGAGCAGTTCTTC
. . TRBJ1-1 13 TRBV10-3 CAILDTLNTEAFF TGTGCCATACTGGACACCTTGAACACTGAAGCTTTCTTT
. few TRBJ2-7 15 TRBV3-1/TRBV3-2 CASSQGPGPSYEQYF TGTGCCAGCAGCCAAGGTCCAGGGCCGAGCTACGAGCAGTACTTC
. . TRBJ2-2 16 TRBV19 CASSIMGAGTTGELFF TGTGCCAGTAGTATCATGGGGGCAGGGACCACCGGGGAGCTGTTTTTT
. . TRBJ1-6 15 TRBV5-6 CASLRGGTNNSPLHF TGTGCCAGCTTGCGAGGAGGGACGAATAATTCACCCCTCCACTTT
. once TRBJ1-6 13 TRBV19 CASSPTPGSPLHF TGTGCCAGTAGTCCGACCCCGGGGTCACCCCTCCACTTT
. . TRBJ1-1 15 TRBV4-1 CASSQSQVLTTEAFF TGCGCCAGCAGCCAAAGTCAGGTGTTGACGACTGAAGCTTTCTTT
TRBD1 . TRBJ2-1 16 TRBV5-4 CASSLPTGGIIDEQFF TGTGCCAGCAGCTTACCGACAGGGGGGATTATCGATGAGCAGTTCTTC
. . TRBJ2-2 15 TRBV27 CASTRNKQVTGELFF TGTGCCAGCACCAGAAACAAACAGGTCACCGGGGAGCTGTTTTTT
TRBD2 . TRBJ2-7 14 TRBV5-6 CASSPAGGAYEQYF TGTGCCAGCAGCCCGGCGGGAGGGGCCTACGAGCAGTACTTC
TRBD1 . TRBJ2-3 16 TRBV11-2 CASSLGGTGSIDTQYF TGTGCCAGCAGCTTAGGCGGGACAGGGTCGATAGATACGCAGTATTTT
. once TRBJ2-1 16 TRBV11-3 CASSPSGGPSYNEQFF TGTGCCAGCAGCCCATCGGGGGGCCCTTCCTACAATGAGCAGTTCTTC
TRBD2 once TRBJ2-7 19 TRBV5-1 CASSPGDGTSGDVAYEQYF TGCGCCAGCAGCCCGGGGGACGGGACTAGCGGGGATGTTGCCTACGAGCAGTACTTC
TRBD2 . TRBJ2-5 19 TRBV7-2 CASSLPLTSGGPVGETQYF TGTGCCAGCAGCTTACCCCTGACTAGCGGGGGGCCGGTCGGGGAGACCCAGTACTTC